These 27 T cell receptor beta chains were sequenced from one sample in a study of blood T cell repertoires in COVID-19. Some clones are missing from TCRdb's copy, which holds only in-frame ones; the method was immunoSEQ multiplex PCR. The repertoire holds approximately 50,000 clones, with 91% as singletons. Sequencing used peripheral blood. Receptor source: a man between 50 and 59 years old with active COVID-19.

This clone was detected only once. V is TRBV7-2 and J is TRBJ2-5; TRBD1 might be the D (5 bases). Trimming removed 3 bases from V and 3 bases from J, with 11 bases in between. Germline CDR1 reads SGHTA; CDR2 reads FQGNSA. CDR3 length: 14 amino acids. CDR3 in DNA: TGTGCCAGCAGCTTCACTGGCAGGGAAGAGACCCAGTACTTC. It codes for CASSFTGREETQYF. The full variable domain, with the rest looked up from reference TRBV7-2 and TRBJ2-5, is GAGVSQSPSNKVTEKGKDVELRCDPISGHTALYWYRQSLGQGLEFLIYFQGNSAPDKSGLPSDRFSAERTGGSVSTLTIQRTQQEDSAVYLCASSFTGREETQYFGPGTRLLVL.

V is TRBV5-4 and J is TRBJ2-1, with TRBD2 identical over 13 bases. Germline-derived CDR1 and CDR2 are SGHNT and YYREEE (reference sequence). The ends lost 4 bases at V and 2 bases at J; junction bases unmatched: 0. This CDR3 comprises 15 residues. The CDR3 is CASSGLAGAYNEQFF. CDR3 DNA: TGTGCCAGCAGCGGACTAGCGGGGGCCTACAATGAGCAGTTCTTC.

The chain carries TRBV27 and TRBJ2-1; D may be TRBD2 (5 bases). V was pared by 5 bases and J by 5 bases, with 13 bases between. Germline assignment: CDR1 MNHEY and CDR2 SMNVEV (reference sequence). CDR3 size: 14 residues. For the CDR3, the DNA is TGTGCCAGCAGTGGTTTAGCGAAGCACAATGAGCAGTTCTTC. Translation gives CASSGLAKHNEQFF.

This clone was picked up one time. The chain uses TRBV5-1 and TRBJ2-1, with D perhaps TRBD1 (7 bases). Trimming shortened V by 4 bases and J by 6 bases, and 20 bases separated the two germline ends. Germline V gene sequence: CDR1 SGHRS, CDR2 YFSETQ. This CDR3 comprises 16 residues. The CDR3 region is CASSPTQGRWSNEQFF. Written as DNA, the CDR3 is TGCGCCAGCAGCCCTACACAGGGGAGGTGGTCCAATGAGCAGTTCTTC.

The genes are TRBV30 and TRBJ2-7, with D unresolved. The CDR3 length is 13 residues. The germline CDR1 and CDR2 sequences are GTSNPN and SVGIG (reference sequence). The V and J ends lost 2 bases and 3 bases respectively, with 11 bases between them. The CDR3 is CAWSFPPIYEQYF. DNA of the CDR3: TGTGCCTGGAGTTTCCCCCCAATCTACGAGCAGTACTTC.

The gene calls are TRBV6-5 and TRBJ1-2, with a possible D match to TRBD1 (6 bases). V was clipped by 6 bases and J by 3 bases, with 11 bases between them. Germline CDR1 reads MNHEY; CDR2 reads SVGAGI. This CDR3 region has 13 residues. CDR3 protein: CASRDSTDYGYTF. As DNA, the CDR3 is TGTGCCAGCAGGGACAGTACGGACTATGGCTACACCTTC.

The V call is TRBV5-4, the J call TRBJ2-2; a weak D match, TRBD1 (7 bases). This CDR3 spans 15 amino acids. Germline-derived CDR1 and CDR2 are SGHNT and YYREEE (reference sequence). V was shortened by 4 bases and J by 5 bases, with 15 bases between the two germline ends. CDR3 coding DNA: TGTGCCAGCAGCCGCGGGACAGATACTACCGGGGAGCTGTTTTTT. It is translated as CASSRGTDTTGELFF.

The J gene is TRBJ2-5, the V gene TRBV19, with TRBD1 matching 8 bases. Germline lookup yields CDR1 LNHDA and CDR2 SQIVND (reference sequence). V shed 4 bases and J 5 bases; nucleotides not matched to a gene: 9. There are 15 residues in the CDR3. CDR3 sequence: CASSSGAGGRETQYF. Written as DNA, the CDR3 is TGTGCCAGTAGTAGCGGGGCAGGGGGCAGGGAGACCCAGTACTTC.

This clone has only one observation. J is TRBJ2-1 and V is TRBV27, with 7 bases lining up with TRBD1. V lost 6 bases and J lost 8; bases outside the gene matches: 10. This CDR3 has 14 amino acids. CDR1 is MNHEY and CDR2 is SMNVEV in the germline V gene (reference sequence). In nucleotides, the CDR3 is TGTGCCAGCAGCAGAGGGGACAGCTTTGATGAGCAGTTCTTC. It yields the protein CASSRGDSFDEQFF.

The rearrangement joins TRBV30 to TRBJ2-7; D may be TRBD1 (8 bases). V was trimmed by 6 bases and J by 9 bases, leaving 18 bases between them. Germline V gene lookup returns CDR1 GTSNPN and CDR2 SVGIG (reference sequence). There are 12 residues in the CDR3. The CDR3 spells CACRTGRVGQYF. CDR3 DNA sequence: TGTGCCTGCCGGACAGGGAGGGTAGGGCAGTACTTC.

This chain joins TRBV19 and TRBJ2-7; maybe TRBD1 (8 bases). V shed 3 bases and J shed 6 bases, with 30 bases lying between them. There are 19 residues in the CDR3. Germline lookup yields CDR1 LNHDA and CDR2 SQIVND (reference sequence). In DNA, the CDR3 is TGTGCCAGTAGTATCGCTGGACAGGGTCCCAGCGGGAAGGCAATCGAGCAGTACTTC. It is translated as CASSIAGQGPSGKAIEQYF.

J is TRBJ2-1 and V is TRBV11-3; 7 bases match TRBD1. The CDR3 sequence is 14 residues long. J was trimmed by 5 bases and V by 1 base; bases with no gene match: 2. Germline CDR1 is SGHNT and CDR2 is YENEEA. CDR3 in DNA: TGTGCCAGCAGCTTAGTAGGGGGCAACAATGAGCAGTTCTTC. Protein: CASSLVGGNNEQFF.

J is TRBJ2-7 and V is TRBV28, with D possibly TRBD1 on 6 matching bases. Per the germline V gene, CDR1 is MDHEN and CDR2 is SYDVKM. Trimming took 6 bases from V and 1 from J, leaving 16 bases between them. This CDR3 region has 15 residues. The chain's CDR3 is CASRATGITSYEQYF. As DNA, the CDR3 is TGTGCCAGCAGAGCGACAGGTATAACATCCTACGAGCAGTACTTC.

With respect to this clone: Other DNA sequences in this sample translate to the same CDR3. V gene TRBV10-3 combines with J gene TRBJ2-7, with 9 bases aligning to TRBD1. J gave up 4 bases and V 4 bases, and 5 bases lay outside the gene matches. In germline, CDR1 is ENHRY, CDR2 SYGVKD. This CDR3 has 14 residues. As DNA, the CDR3 is TGTGCCATCAGTGCGGGGACAGGGTATTACGAGCAGTACTTC. Translating gives CAISAGTGYYEQYF.

The V gene is TRBV6-2 or TRBV6-3, the J gene TRBJ1-2; 8 bases align to TRBD1. Germline V lookup: CDR1 MNHEY, CDR2 SVGEGT. This CDR3 spans 15 amino acids. J was trimmed by 8 bases and V by 5 bases; bases with no gene match: 13. In DNA, the CDR3 is TGTGCCAGCAGTCCCCAAGGACAGGGCTTAGGAGGCTACACCTTC. It specifies CASSPQGQGLGGYTF.

This chain uses TRBV9 with TRBJ2-3, with a tentative D call TRBD1 (5 bases). Germline V gives CDR1 SGDLS, CDR2 YYNGEE. V was pared by 0 bases and J by 3 bases, with 8 bases between. The CDR3 covers 14 residues. The CDR3 loop reads CASSVVRGTDTQYF. For the CDR3, the DNA is TGTGCCAGCAGCGTAGTAAGGGGAACAGATACGCAGTATTTT.

This clone occurred a few times. The J gene is TRBJ2-7, the V gene TRBV19, with D possibly being TRBD1 (6 bases). The CDR3 consists of 13 residues. Germline assignment: CDR1 LNHDA and CDR2 SQIVND (reference sequence). Trimming shortened V by 11 bases and J by 5 bases, and 19 bases separated the two germline ends. CDR3 protein: CAAGEGPKNEQYF. The CDR3 bases are TGTGCCGCAGGGGAAGGTCCCAAAAACGAGCAGTACTTC.

The chain joins TRBV5-1 to TRBJ2-1; maybe TRBD1 (6 bases). This CDR3 has 15 residues. The germline gives CDR1 SGHRS, CDR2 YFSETQ. The ends were cut back, 0 bases at V and 7 bases at J, with 14 bases in the middle. The CDR3 region is CASSLAWGRVNEQFF. Here the CDR3 DNA reads TGCGCCAGCAGCTTGGCCTGGGGGCGGGTGAATGAGCAGTTCTTC.

The CDR3 loop reads CASSRSVDRGRGEQFF. CDR3 sequence (DNA): TGTGCCAGCAGCCGCTCCGTGGACAGGGGGCGGGGTGAGCAGTTCTTC. The rearrangement links TRBV5-6 to TRBJ2-1, with 11 bases matching TRBD1. Germline V gene sequence: CDR1 SGHDT, CDR2 YYEEEE. The CDR3 extends over 16 amino acids. Germline trimming cut 4 bases from V and 9 bases from J; bases unmatched to any gene: 12.

This rearrangement joins TRBV6-5 to TRBJ1-3; a weak D match, TRBD1 (5 bases). CDR3 length equals 14 residues. With 6 bases removed from V and 0 bases from J, the gap between germline ends came to 9 bases. Germline CDR1 MNHEY, CDR2 SVGAGI. DNA for the CDR3: TGTGCCAGCAGGTTAGACAGCTCTGGAAACACCATATATTTT. This encodes CASRLDSSGNTIYF.

This chain uses TRBV7-2 with TRBJ1-2; a weak D match, TRBD1 (5 bases). Germline V gene sequence: CDR1 SGHTA, CDR2 FQGNSA. The CDR3 totals 13 residues. The V end lost 5 bases, the J end lost 6 bases, and 13 bases lay between the germline ends. As DNA, the CDR3 is TGTGCCAGCAGCCTGGGACTTCGGAATGGCTACACCTTC. Its protein is CASSLGLRNGYTF.

The chain is built from TRBV11-1 and TRBJ2-5, with TRBD2 as a possible D gene (5 bases). CDR3 length: 14 residues. Trimming took 7 bases from V and 5 from J, leaving 17 bases between them. Germline CDR1 reads SGHAT; CDR2 reads FQDESV (reference sequence). This chain's CDR3 is CASTQLNTGETQYF. DNA of the CDR3: TGTGCCAGCACCCAGCTTAACACGGGGGAGACCCAGTACTTC.

This chain links TRBV7-8 with TRBJ1-5; D is undetermined. The germline gives CDR1 SGHVS, CDR2 FQNEAQ. This CDR3 region has 15 residues. Between the trimmed V and J ends, which lost 5 bases and 6 bases, there was a span of 17 bases. This CDR3 reads CASSPRRPRGQPQHF. The CDR3 nucleotides are TGTGCCAGCAGCCCCCGTAGACCGCGGGGTCAGCCCCAGCATTTT.

V usage is TRBV6-1 and J usage is TRBJ1-5; possibly TRBD1 for D (6 bases). The germline V gene encodes CDR1 MNHNS and CDR2 SASEGT. V was pared by 3 bases and J by 3 bases, with 9 bases between. The CDR3 loop spans 14 amino acids. CDR3 bases: TGTGCCAGCAGTGACAGGGGTTTCAATCAGCCCCAGCATTTT. It is translated as CASSDRGFNQPQHF.

This chain joins TRBV28 and TRBJ1-6, with a tentative D call TRBD1 (5 bases). Trimming pared 2 bases from V and 6 bases from J, leaving 8 bases between. From germline, CDR1 is MDHEN and CDR2 SYDVKM. The CDR3 totals 14 residues. CDR3 DNA sequence: TGTGCCAGCAGTTTAGGACAAAGTAATTCACCCCTCCACTTT. Protein product: CASSLGQSNSPLHF.

Details on this clone: Compared with germline, one end of the junction differs, possibly owing to a read error. The V and J genes are TRBV2 and TRBJ2-6; D unresolved. CDR1 SNHLY and CDR2 FYNNEI come from the germline V gene. The CDR3 is 10 amino acids. This CDR3 is CASRVEGEAF. The CDR3 region has the DNA TGTGCCAGCAGGGTAGAAGGAGAGGCTTTC.

The rearrangement joins TRBV6-2 or TRBV6-3 to TRBJ2-3, with 8 bases that match TRBD2. Germline V gene lookup returns CDR1 MNHEY and CDR2 SVGEGT. Trimming at V came to 2 bases and at J to 11 bases, leaving 6 bases not matched to a gene. The CDR3 length is 13 residues. The CDR3 loop reads CASSYRGGMVQYF. DNA of the CDR3: TGTGCCAGCAGTTACCGCGGGGGGATGGTGCAGTATTTT.